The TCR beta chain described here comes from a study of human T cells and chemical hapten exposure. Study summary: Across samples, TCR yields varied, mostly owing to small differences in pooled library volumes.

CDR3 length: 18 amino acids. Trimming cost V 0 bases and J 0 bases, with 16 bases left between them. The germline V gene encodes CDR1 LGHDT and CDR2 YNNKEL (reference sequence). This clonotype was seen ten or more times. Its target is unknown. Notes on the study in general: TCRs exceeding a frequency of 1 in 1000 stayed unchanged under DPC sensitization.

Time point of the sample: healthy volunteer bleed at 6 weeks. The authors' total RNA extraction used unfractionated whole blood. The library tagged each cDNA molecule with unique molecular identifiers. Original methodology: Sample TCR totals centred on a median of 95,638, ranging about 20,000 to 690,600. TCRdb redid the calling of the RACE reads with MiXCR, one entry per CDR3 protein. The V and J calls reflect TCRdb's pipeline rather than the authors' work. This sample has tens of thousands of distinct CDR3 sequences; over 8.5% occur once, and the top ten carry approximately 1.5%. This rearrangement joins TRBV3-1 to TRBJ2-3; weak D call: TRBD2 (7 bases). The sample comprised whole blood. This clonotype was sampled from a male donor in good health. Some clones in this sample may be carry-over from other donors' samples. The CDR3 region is CASSQDGLGGLSTDTQYF. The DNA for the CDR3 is TGTGCCAGCAGCCAAGATGGATTGGGGGGGCTTAGCACAGATACGCAGTATTTT.